Given below is one TCR beta chain in context. Its antigen remains unidentified. Base quality data are lacking; no much larger clone is found one base away. Libraries were constructed by the immunoSEQ multiplex PCR assay. TCRdb retrieved this table from immuneACCESS and kept in-frame rearrangements only. Not all clones are present; in checked studies, unresolved V genes account for under half, and no reason is known for the remainder. This sample is represented by about 7,900 clones; roughly 75% of them were singletons. 8% to 9.5% of the sample is in the top ten clones. Repertoires were sampled repeatedly over the course of chemoradiotherapy so that clonal expansion in the tumor microenvironment could be followed. This sample was included in a study of chemoradiotherapy in HPV16-positive cancers (dated by TCRdb to between 2022 and 2023). Concerning the study at large: Candidate HPV-specific T-cell clones and common TCR motifs were defined by functional T-cell assays performed on cells from two HPV16-positive patients. The study set out to ask whether T-cell immunity against the HPV oncoproteins E6 and E7 changes over the course of chemoradiotherapy and whether that immunity affects survival. The candidate HPV-specific TCRs and motifs were then tracked in TCR repertoires from over 85 patients with HPV-related cancers.

V is cut by 6 bases and J by 8 bases, and the space between the germline ends is 19 bases. According to the germline V gene, CDR1 reads MNHEY and CDR2 reads SVGAGI. Its CDR3 holds 15 amino acids, cysteine through phenylalanine. The DNA shown is the 45-base CDR3, in frame from base 1. What the authors observed across the whole study: In HPV16-positive patients, expansion of HPV-responsive T cells during chemoradiotherapy was found to be associated with improved recurrence-free survival. The survival association was reported for HPV16-positive patients, and the functional definition of HPV-specific T cells was derived from only two HPV16-positive patients. Expansion of candidate HPV-specific clones and E7-related TCR motifs was observed in the tumor microenvironment during treatment, whereas no such expansion was observed for non-HPV-specific T cells.

The V and J genes are TRBV6-5 and TRBJ1-4, and the D gene may be TRBD1, 6 bases matching. Collection took place from a patient who underwent chemoradiotherapy. This TCR derives from a human donor with HPV-associated anogenital cancer. The sequenced DNA is TGTGCCAGCAGAAAATACGCAGGGGTTCGGGAAAAACTGTTTTTT. The encoded protein is CASRKYAGVREKLFF.